This entry features one T cell receptor (beta chain) sequence. Its antigen is unknown. The germline gene is not matched at one end of the junction; a read error may be the cause. This CDR3 comprises 14 residues. Germline V gives CDR1 PRHDT, CDR2 FYEKMQ (reference sequence). These data are taken from a study of cytomegalovirus exposure and HLA in healthy donors. Regarding the study as a whole: Rates of TCR association differed by HLA locus in a later analysis, with DRB1 highest and HLA-C lowest. CMV serostatus was the only immune exposure information that was available. Researchers catalogued over 150 TCR beta chains as cytomegalovirus-associated. The likely explanation for a cluster of highly shared sequence variants was sequencing artifact.

Primers: 60 Vbeta forward and 13 Jbeta reverse. Method: immunoSEQ multiplex PCR; TCRdb's copy keeps in-frame clones and lacks some. Of 130,000 or so clones listed, 65% to 90% are singletons. This chain connects TRBV13 to TRBJ1-6, with D possibly matching TRBD1 (6 bases). Sequences were obtained from PBMCs. This receptor was obtained from a woman between 18 and 30 years old in good health and CMV-seropositive. The CDR3 loop is CVSSPSGGRSPLHF. CDR3 sequence (DNA): TGTGTCAGCAGCCCCTCGGGGGGCCGCTCACCCCTCCACTTT.